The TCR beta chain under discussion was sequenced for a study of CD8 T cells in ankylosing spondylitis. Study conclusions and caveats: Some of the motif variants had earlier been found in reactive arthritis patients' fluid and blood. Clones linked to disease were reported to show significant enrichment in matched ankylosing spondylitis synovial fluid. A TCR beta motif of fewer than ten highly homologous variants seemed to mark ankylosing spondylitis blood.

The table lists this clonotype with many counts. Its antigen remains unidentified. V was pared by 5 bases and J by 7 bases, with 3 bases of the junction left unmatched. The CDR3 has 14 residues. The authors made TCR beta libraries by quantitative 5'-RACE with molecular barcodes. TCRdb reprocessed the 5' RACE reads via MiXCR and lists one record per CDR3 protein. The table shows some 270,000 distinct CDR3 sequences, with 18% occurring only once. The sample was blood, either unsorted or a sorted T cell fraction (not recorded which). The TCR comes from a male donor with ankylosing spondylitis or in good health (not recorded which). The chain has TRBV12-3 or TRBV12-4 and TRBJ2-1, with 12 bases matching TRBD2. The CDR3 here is CASSRTSGINEQFF. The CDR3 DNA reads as TGTGCCAGCAGTAGGACTAGCGGGATTAATGAGCAGTTCTTC.